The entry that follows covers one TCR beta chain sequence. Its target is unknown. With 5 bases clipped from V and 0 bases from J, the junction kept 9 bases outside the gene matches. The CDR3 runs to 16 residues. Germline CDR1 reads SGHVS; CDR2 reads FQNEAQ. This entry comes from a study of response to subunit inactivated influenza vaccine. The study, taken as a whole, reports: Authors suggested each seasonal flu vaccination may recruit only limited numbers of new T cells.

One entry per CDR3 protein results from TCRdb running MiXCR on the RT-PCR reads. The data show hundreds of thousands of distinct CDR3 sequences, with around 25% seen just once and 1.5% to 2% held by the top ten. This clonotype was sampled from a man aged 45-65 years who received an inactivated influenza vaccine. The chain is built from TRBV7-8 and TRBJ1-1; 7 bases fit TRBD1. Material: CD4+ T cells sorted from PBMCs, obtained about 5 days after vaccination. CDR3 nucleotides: TGTGCCAGCAGCCAGCACCGGGGACAGATGAACACTGAAGCTTTCTTT. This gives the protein CASSQHRGQMNTEAFF. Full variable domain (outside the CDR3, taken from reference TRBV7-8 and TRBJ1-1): GAGVSQSPRYKVAKRGQDVALRCDPISGHVSLFWYQQALGQGPEFLTYFQNEAQLDKSGLPSDRFFAERPEGSVSTLKIQRTQQEDSAVYLCASSQHRGQMNTEAFFGQGTRLTVV.